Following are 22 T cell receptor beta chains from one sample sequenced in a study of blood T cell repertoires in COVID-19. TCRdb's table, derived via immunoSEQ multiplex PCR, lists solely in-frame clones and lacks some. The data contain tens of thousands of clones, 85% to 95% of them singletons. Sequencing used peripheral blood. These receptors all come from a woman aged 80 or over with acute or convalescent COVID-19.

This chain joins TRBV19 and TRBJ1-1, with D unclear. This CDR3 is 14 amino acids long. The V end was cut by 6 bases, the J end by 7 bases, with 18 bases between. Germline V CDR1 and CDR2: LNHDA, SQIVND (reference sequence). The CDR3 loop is CASRGFGRSDEAFF. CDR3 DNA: TGTGCCAGTAGGGGCTTCGGCCGATCCGATGAAGCTTTCTTT.

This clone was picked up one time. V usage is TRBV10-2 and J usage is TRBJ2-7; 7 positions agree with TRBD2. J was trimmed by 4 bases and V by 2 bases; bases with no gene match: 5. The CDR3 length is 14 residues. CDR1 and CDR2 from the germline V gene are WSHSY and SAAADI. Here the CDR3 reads CASSEPVGGYEQYF. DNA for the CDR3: TGCGCCAGCAGTGAGCCGGTCGGGGGGTACGAGCAGTACTTC.

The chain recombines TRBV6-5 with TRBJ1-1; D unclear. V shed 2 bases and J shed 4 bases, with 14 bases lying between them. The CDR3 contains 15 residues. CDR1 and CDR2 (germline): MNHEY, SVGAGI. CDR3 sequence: CASSYGVAPGTEAFF. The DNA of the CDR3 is TGTGCCAGCAGTTACGGGGTAGCGCCGGGCACTGAAGCTTTCTTT.

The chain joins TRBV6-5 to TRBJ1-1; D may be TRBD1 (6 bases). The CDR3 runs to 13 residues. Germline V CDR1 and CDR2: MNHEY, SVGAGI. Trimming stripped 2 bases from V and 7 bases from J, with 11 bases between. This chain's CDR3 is CASSYNRDIEAFF. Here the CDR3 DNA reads TGTGCCAGCAGTTACAACCGGGACATTGAAGCTTTCTTT.

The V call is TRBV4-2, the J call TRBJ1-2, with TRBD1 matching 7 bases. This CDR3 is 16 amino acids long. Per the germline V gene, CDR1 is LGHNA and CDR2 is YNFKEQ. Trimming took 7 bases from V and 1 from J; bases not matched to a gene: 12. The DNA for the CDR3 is TGTGCCAGCAACCGGGAGGGGGCTACGTTTAACTATGGCTACACCTTC. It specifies CASNREGATFNYGYTF.

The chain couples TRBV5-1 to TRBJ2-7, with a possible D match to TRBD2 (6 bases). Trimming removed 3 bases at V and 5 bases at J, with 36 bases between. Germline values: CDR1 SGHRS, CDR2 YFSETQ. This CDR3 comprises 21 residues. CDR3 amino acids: CASSSGVGGAPQGFFSDEQYF. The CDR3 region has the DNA TGCGCCAGCAGCTCGGGGGTGGGTGGGGCCCCTCAGGGTTTTTTTAGCGACGAGCAGTACTTC.

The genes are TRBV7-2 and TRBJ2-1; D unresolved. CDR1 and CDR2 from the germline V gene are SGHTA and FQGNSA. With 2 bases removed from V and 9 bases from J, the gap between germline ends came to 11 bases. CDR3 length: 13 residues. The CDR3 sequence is CASSLQIRPEQFF. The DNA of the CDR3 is TGTGCCAGCAGCTTACAGATCCGTCCTGAGCAGTTCTTC.

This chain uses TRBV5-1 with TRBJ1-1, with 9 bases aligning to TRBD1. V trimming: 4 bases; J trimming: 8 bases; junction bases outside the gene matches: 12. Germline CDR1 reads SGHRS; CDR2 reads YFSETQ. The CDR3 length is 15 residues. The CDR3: CASSGQTGGGEEAFF. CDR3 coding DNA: TGCGCCAGCAGCGGGCAAACAGGGGGCGGGGAGGAAGCTTTCTTT.

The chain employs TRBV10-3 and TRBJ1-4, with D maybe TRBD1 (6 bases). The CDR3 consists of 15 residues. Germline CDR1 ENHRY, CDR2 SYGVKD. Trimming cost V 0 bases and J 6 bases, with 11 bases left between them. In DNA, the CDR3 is TGTGCCATCAGTGAGTCTGGACAGTACCATGAAAAACTGTTTTTT. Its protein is CAISESGQYHEKLFF.

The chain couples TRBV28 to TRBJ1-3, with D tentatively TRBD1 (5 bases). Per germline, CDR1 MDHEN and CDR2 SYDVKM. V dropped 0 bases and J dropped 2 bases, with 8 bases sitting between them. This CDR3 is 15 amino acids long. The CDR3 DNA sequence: TGTGCCAGCAGTTTATGGGGCAGGGCTGGAAACACCATATATTTT. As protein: CASSLWGRAGNTIYF.

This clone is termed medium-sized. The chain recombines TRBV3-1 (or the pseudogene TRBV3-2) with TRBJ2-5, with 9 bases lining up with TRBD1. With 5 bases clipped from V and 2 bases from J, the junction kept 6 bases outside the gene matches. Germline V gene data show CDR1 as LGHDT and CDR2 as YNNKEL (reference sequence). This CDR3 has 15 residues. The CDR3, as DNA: TGTGCCAGCAGCGAGGGACAGGGCAGACAAGAGACCCAGTACTTC. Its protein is CASSEGQGRQETQYF.

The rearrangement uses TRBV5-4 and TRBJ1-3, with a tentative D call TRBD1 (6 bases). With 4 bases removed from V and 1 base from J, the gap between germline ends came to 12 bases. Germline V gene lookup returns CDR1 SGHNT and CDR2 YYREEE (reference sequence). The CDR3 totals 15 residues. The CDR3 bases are TGTGCCAGCAGCAGCGGGGGCGGGTCTGGAAACACCATATATTTT. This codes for CASSSGGGSGNTIYF.

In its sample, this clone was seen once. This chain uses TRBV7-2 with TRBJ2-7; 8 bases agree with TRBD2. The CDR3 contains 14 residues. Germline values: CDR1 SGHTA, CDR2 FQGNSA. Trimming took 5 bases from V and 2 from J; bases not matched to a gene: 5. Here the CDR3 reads CASSRGGRTYEQYF. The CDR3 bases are TGTGCCAGCAGCCGGGGGGGACGAACCTACGAGCAGTACTTC.

CDR3 loop: CASSPEMNTEAFF. The CDR3 DNA reads TGTGCCAGCTCACCGGAGATGAACACTGAAGCTTTCTTT. The chain joins TRBV18 to TRBJ1-1; unclear D gene. CDR1 and CDR2 (germline): KGHSH, LQKENI. CDR3 length: 13 amino acids. V was shortened by 3 bases and J by 0 bases, with 5 bases between the two germline ends.

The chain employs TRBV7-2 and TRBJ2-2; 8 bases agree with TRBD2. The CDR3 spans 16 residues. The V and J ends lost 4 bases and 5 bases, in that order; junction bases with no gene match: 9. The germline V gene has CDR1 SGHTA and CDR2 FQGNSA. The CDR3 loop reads CASSYTGTSGTGELFF. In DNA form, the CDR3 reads TGTGCCAGCAGCTACACCGGGACTAGTGGTACCGGGGAGCTGTTTTTT.

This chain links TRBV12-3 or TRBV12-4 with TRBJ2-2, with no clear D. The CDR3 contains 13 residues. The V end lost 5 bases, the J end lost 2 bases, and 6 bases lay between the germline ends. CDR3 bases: TGTGCCAGCAGTCCGCGAAACACCGGGGAGCTGTTTTTT. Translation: CASSPRNTGELFF.

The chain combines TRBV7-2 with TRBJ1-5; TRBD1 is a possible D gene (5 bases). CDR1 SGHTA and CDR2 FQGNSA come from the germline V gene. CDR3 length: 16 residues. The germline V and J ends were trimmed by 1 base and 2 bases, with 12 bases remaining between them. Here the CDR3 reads CASSLVGGGGNQPQHF. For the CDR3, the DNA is TGTGCCAGCAGCTTAGTCGGGGGTGGCGGCAATCAGCCCCAGCATTTT.

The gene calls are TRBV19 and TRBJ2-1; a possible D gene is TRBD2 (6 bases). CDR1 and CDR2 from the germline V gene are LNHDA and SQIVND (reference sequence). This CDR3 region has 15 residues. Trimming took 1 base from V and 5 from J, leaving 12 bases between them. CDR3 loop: CASSIVAGIDNEQFF. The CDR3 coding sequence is TGTGCCAGTAGTATAGTTGCGGGAATCGACAATGAGCAGTTCTTC. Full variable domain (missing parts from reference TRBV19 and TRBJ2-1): DGGITQSPKYLFRKEGQNVTLSCEQNLNHDAMYWYRQDPGQGLRLIYYSQIVNDFQKGDIAEGYSVSREKKESFPLTVTSAQKNPTAFYLCASSIVAGIDNEQFFGPGTRLTVL.

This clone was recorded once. The CDR3, as DNA: TGTGCCAGCAAACGACAGGGGGGCGGCTACACCTTC. This translates into CASKRQGGGYTF. This chain joins TRBV28 and TRBJ1-2; TRBD1 aligns across 9 bases. Germline V gene sequence: CDR1 MDHEN, CDR2 SYDVKM. The CDR3 loop spans 12 amino acids. V lost 7 bases to trimming and J lost 8 bases; unmatched junction nucleotides: 5.

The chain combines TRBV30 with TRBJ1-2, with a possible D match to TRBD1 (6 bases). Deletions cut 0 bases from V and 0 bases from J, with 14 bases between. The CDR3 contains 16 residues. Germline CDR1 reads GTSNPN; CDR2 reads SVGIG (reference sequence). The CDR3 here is CAWSVRGASTNYGYTF. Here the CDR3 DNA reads TGTGCCTGGAGTGTACGGGGGGCTTCGACTAACTATGGCTACACCTTC.

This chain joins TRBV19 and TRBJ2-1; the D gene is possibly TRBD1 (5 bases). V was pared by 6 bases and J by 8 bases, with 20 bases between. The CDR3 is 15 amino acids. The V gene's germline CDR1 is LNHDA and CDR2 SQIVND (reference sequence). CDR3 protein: CASRQRQGFVDEQFF. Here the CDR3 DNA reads TGTGCCAGTAGGCAGAGGCAGGGATTCGTCGATGAGCAGTTCTTC. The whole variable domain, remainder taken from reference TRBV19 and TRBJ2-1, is DGGITQSPKYLFRKEGQNVTLSCEQNLNHDAMYWYRQDPGQGLRLIYYSQIVNDFQKGDIAEGYSVSREKKESFPLTVTSAQKNPTAFYLCASRQRQGFVDEQFFGPGTRLTVL.

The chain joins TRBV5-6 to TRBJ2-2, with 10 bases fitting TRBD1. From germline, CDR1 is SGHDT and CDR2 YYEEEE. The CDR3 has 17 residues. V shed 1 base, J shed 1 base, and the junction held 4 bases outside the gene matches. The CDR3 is CASSLLGDRGNTGELFF. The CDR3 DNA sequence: TGTGCCAGCAGCTTGCTTGGGGACAGGGGGAACACCGGGGAGCTGTTTTTT.